This T cell receptor beta chain stems from a study of shared clonotypes between healthy human individuals. Study-wide findings and caveats: Few donors limited the genetic and exposure-history diversity represented.

The repertoire was sequenced with immunoSEQ multiplex PCR; TCRdb's copy has only in-frame clones and lacks some. The profile shows roughly 720,000 clones, around 91% of them singletons. Details on this clone: Its antigen is not identified.

Combination of CD45RO+ cells with CCR7-negative CD45RA+ TemRA cells was used for CD8 memory. CDR3 size: 15 residues. The germline gives CDR1 SNHLY, CDR2 FYNNEI. V lost 6 bases to trimming and J lost 3 bases; unmatched junction nucleotides: 6. This rearrangement joins TRBV2 to TRBJ2-7; 12 nucleotides line up with TRBD2. The sequencing input was memory CD8+ T cells from PBMCs. Subset noted: CD45RO+ cells pooled with CCR7-negative TemRA cells. The source of this sequence is a man aged 18 to 35 in good health. Some clones in this sample may be carry-over from other donors' samples. The CDR3 is CASRVRLAGVYEQYF. CDR3 bases: TGTGCCAGCAGGGTCAGACTAGCGGGAGTCTACGAGCAGTACTTC.